This TCR beta chain was captured in a study of T-cell reconstitution after alpha-beta-depleted transplantation in children (dated by TCRdb to between 2015 and 2016). Describing the broader study: T-cell immune reconstitution after TCRalphabeta/CD19-depleted allogeneic hematopoietic cell transplantation in children was quantitatively tracked in the study by means of TCR repertoire profiling. The research as a whole found: Apparently early alphabetaT-cell count recovery about two months after transplant reportedly relied on only several hundred rapidly expanded clones derived from non-depleted graft cells. The frequencies of hyperexpanded clones fell over the following months, and after one year, T-cell counts and TCRbeta diversity were mostly attributed to newly produced T cells. In some patients, the high TCRbeta diversity seen at day 60 was put down to recipient T cells and intrathymic progenitors that had survived conditioning.

Measured from the cysteine to the phenylalanine, the CDR3 is 13 residues long. The retained sequence is limited to the CDR3, 39 bases, with the frame set at the first base. At the junction V is shortened by 5 bases and J by 1 base, with 9 bases in between. CDR1 and CDR2 are drawn from the germline V gene (reference sequence): DFQATT, SNEGSKA. The library relied on PCR. Sequencer: Illumina HiSeq 2500. TCR libraries were prepared with molecular barcoding, using unique molecular identifiers to normalize TCRbeta repertoire quantification. Starting from the raw public reads, TCRdb applied fastp trimming at Q25, assembled clones with MiXCR and retained in-frame beta chains. Every CDR3 protein is listed once, alongside the most common genes and DNA of its rows. The sample includes about 240,000 distinct CDR3 sequences, with about 25% observed a single time. Jointly, the top ten make up about 2.5% of the sample.

Comment on this clonotype: Its antigen target is currently unknown. It has no much larger one-base neighbor in the sample; base qualities were not kept.

The treatment or condition tag for this specimen amounts to: allogeneic hematopoietic cell transplantation with graft depleted of TCRalphabeta T cells and CD19 B cells. The transplant recipients were children given TCRalphabeta/CD19-depleted allogeneic hematopoietic cell grafts. The sequence is built from TRBV20-1 and TRBJ2-1, with TRBD2 as a weak D call on 5 bases. The source is a girl between 2 and 10 years old with Fanconi anemia, due to receive a stem cell transplant. Sequenced material: PBMCs, taken before TCRalphabeta/CD19-depleted stem cell transplant. CDR3 region: CSASGESYNEQFF. The nucleotides read TGCAGTGCTTCCGGGGAATCCTACAATGAGCAGTTCTTC.